The 28 T cell receptor beta chains below were found in one sample sequenced in a study of low-dose radiotherapy and immunotherapy resistance in tumors. Described time point: after trial treatment. Documented treatment: LDRT plus nivolumab, ipilimumab, low-dose cyclophosphamide and aspirin (RACIN trial). First-strand cDNA used TRAV- and TRBV-specific primers, covering alpha and beta chains. TCR amplification involved 20 PCR cycles with a constant-region primer and V-primer adapter. TCRdb fed the reads into MiXCR, producing one record per CDR3 protein. This sample carries approximately 84,000 distinct CDR3 sequences, about 17% of them seen once, and the ten largest clones take approximately 1.5%. The source was PBMCs, collected after low-dose radiotherapy plus immunotherapy. These receptors all stem from a male donor with prostate cancer.

This clonotype was seen ten or more times. This rearrangement joins TRBV7-2 to TRBJ2-2, with 7 bases that match TRBD2. With V trimmed by 6 bases and J by 4 bases, 11 bases remained unmatched. Germline-derived CDR1 and CDR2 are SGHTA and FQGNSA. CDR3 size: 16 residues. This CDR3 is CASRLQGGWTTGELFF. The CDR3 bases are TGTGCCAGCAGACTCCAGGGAGGGTGGACCACCGGGGAGCTGTTTTTT.

On this clonotype itself: This sequence may be a read error, since a much larger clone differs from it by one base. The gene calls are TRBV6-2 or TRBV6-3 and TRBJ2-5; 13 bases agree with TRBD2. This CDR3 region has 19 residues. Losses at the gene ends were 6 bases for V and 2 bases for J; bases not matched to a gene: 15. Germline CDR1 reads MNHEY; CDR2 reads SVGEGT. The CDR3 is CASRPPGETSGRLQETQYF. CDR3 in DNA: TGTGCCAGCAGGCCCCCCGGTGAGACTAGCGGGAGGTTGCAAGAGACCCAGTACTTC.

This clonotype was picked up many times. The chain employs TRBV21-1 and TRBJ2-1; TRBD1, the D gene given by the table, was not confirmed from the DNA. TRBV21-1 is described as a pseudogene. This CDR3 spans 15 amino acids. The CDR3 region has the DNA TGTGCCAGCAGCAACCCCAGGGGGCTAGCCCCTGCACAGTTCTTC. It codes for CASSNPRGLAPAQFF.

This clonotype was detected many times. V and J are TRBV7-3 and TRBJ2-1; 9 bases fit TRBD2. CDR1 is SGHTA and CDR2 is FQGTGA in the germline V gene. The J segment lost 5 bases and the V segment lost 1 base, leaving 6 bases of the junction unmatched. The CDR3 has 16 amino acids. The CDR3 spells CASSLNIAGDNNEQFF. The CDR3 bases are TGTGCCAGCAGCTTAAACATAGCGGGGGATAACAATGAGCAGTTCTTC.

In this sample, this clonotype turned up many times. The CDR3 loop is CASSILGTQYF. In DNA, the CDR3 is TGTGCCAGTAGTATCTTGGGGACCCAGTACTTC. The chain joins TRBV19 to TRBJ2-5; D ambiguous. Germline V gene sequence: CDR1 LNHDA, CDR2 SQIVND (reference sequence). The CDR3 sequence is 11 residues long. Trimming stripped 3 bases from V and 7 bases from J, with 6 bases between.

This clonotype has ten or more counts. V and J are TRBV20-1 and TRBJ2-3, with 10 positions matching TRBD1. J gave up 0 bases and V 4 bases, and 4 bases lay outside the gene matches. The CDR3 extends over 15 amino acids. The germline V gene has CDR1 DFQATT and CDR2 SNEGSKA (reference sequence). CDR3 protein: CSAMGQGRSTDTQYF. The CDR3 DNA reads as TGCAGTGCTATGGGACAGGGGAGAAGCACAGATACGCAGTATTTT.

This clonotype was recorded at least ten times. The rearrangement links TRBV7-2 to TRBJ2-1; 8 bases match TRBD1. V shed 5 bases and J 5 bases; nucleotides not matched to a gene: 8. Per the germline V gene, CDR1 is SGHTA and CDR2 is FQGNSA. The CDR3 loop spans 15 amino acids. CDR3 region: CASSQGQGWDNEQFF. The CDR3 bases are TGTGCCAGCAGCCAAGGACAGGGCTGGGACAATGAGCAGTTCTTC.

This clonotype was seen many times. This chain uses TRBV7-9 with TRBJ2-7; D is perhaps TRBD2 (6 bases). V dropped 3 bases and J dropped 6 bases, with 12 bases sitting between them. Germline-derived CDR1 and CDR2 are SEHNR and FQNEAQ (reference sequence). CDR3 length: 13 amino acids. CDR3 in amino acids: CASSLGTSGEQYF. CDR3 DNA sequence: TGTGCCAGCAGCTTGGGGACTTCTGGCGAGCAGTACTTC.

This clonotype was observed many times. The rearrangement joins TRBV7-2 to TRBJ2-1, with TRBD2 matching over 7 bases. The V and J ends lost 1 base and 7 bases, in that order; junction bases with no gene match: 4. The CDR3 totals 14 residues. Per the germline V gene, CDR1 is SGHTA and CDR2 is FQGNSA. For the CDR3, the DNA is TGTGCCAGCAGCTTAGATAGCGGGCAGAATGAGCAGTTCTTC. Translated: CASSLDSGQNEQFF.

In its sample, this clonotype was seen many times. This chain joins TRBV28 and TRBJ2-5; 8 bases are a match to TRBD1. The germline V gene encodes CDR1 MDHEN and CDR2 SYDVKM. V gave up 10 bases and J gave up 6 bases; unmatched junction bases: 10. CDR3 size: 13 residues. The CDR3 coding sequence is TGTGCCACCCGGAAGACAGGGGAAAAGACCCAGTACTTC. This encodes CATRKTGEKTQYF. The variable domain in full, with the rest retrieved from reference TRBV28 and TRBJ2-5, is DVKVTQSSRYLVKRTGEKVFLECVQDMDHENMFWYRQDPGLGLRLIYFSYDVKMKEKGDIPEGYSVSREKKERFSLILESASTNQTSMYLCATRKTGEKTQYFGPGTRLLVL.

The chain has TRBV9 and TRBJ2-7; TRBD2 aligns across 7 bases. Germline V gene data show CDR1 as SGDLS and CDR2 as YYNGEE. The CDR3 runs 13 residues. Trimming took 2 bases from V and 5 from J; bases not matched to a gene: 4. The CDR3 region is CASSVGGVDEQYF. The CDR3 DNA sequence: TGTGCCAGCAGCGTGGGAGGGGTCGACGAGCAGTACTTC. The variable domain in full, completed from reference TRBV9 and TRBJ2-7, reads DSGVTQTPKHLITATGQRVTLRCSPRSGDLSVYWYQQSLDQGLQFLIQYYNGEERAKGNILERFSAQQFPDLHSELNLSSLELGDSALYFCASSVGGVDEQYFGPGTRLTVT.

This clonotype was counted a few times. The chain is built from TRBV5-5 and TRBJ2-7; D perhaps matches TRBD2 (6 bases). CDR1 and CDR2 from the germline V gene are SGHKS and YYEKEE (reference sequence). The CDR3 sequence is 14 residues long. The V end was cut by 3 bases, the J end by 4 bases, with 14 bases between. Here the CDR3 reads CASSSSRDFYEQYF. The CDR3 region has the DNA TGTGCCAGCAGCTCGTCCCGGGACTTTTACGAGCAGTACTTC. Based on the CDR3 plus reference TRBV5-5 and TRBJ2-7, the full variable domain is DAGVTQSPTHLIKTRGQQVTLRCSPISGHKSVSWYQQVLGQGPQFIFQYYEKEERGRGNFPDRFSARQFPNYSSELNVNALLLGDSALYLCASSSSRDFYEQYFGPGTRLTVT.

The sample holds many counts of this clonotype. This rearrangement joins TRBV20-1 to TRBJ1-2; 12 positions match TRBD1. Germline V gives CDR1 DFQATT, CDR2 SNEGSKA (reference sequence). The CDR3 sequence is 13 residues long. Trimming took 3 bases from V and 7 from J; bases not matched to a gene: 3. This chain's CDR3 is CSASPGQGAGYTF. The CDR3 DNA reads as TGCAGTGCTAGTCCGGGACAGGGGGCTGGCTACACCTTC.

This clonotype was counted many times. CDR3 amino acids: CASKVSGYEQYF. The CDR3 DNA reads TGTGCCAGCAAGGTTAGCGGCTACGAGCAGTACTTC. This sequence joins TRBV28 and TRBJ2-7; D perhaps matches TRBD2 (6 bases). Germline lookup yields CDR1 MDHEN and CDR2 SYDVKM. The CDR3 has 12 residues. The germline V and J ends were trimmed by 7 bases and 3 bases, with 10 bases remaining between them.

In its sample, this clonotype was seen many times. The V and J genes are TRBV28 and TRBJ2-2; D is unclear. The CDR3 has 13 amino acids. Trimming removed 1 base from V and 9 bases from J, with 9 bases in between. CDR1 and CDR2 from the germline V gene are MDHEN and SYDVKM. The CDR3 loop reads CASSLSTARELFF. Written as DNA, the CDR3 is TGTGCCAGCAGTTTATCTACGGCGCGGGAGCTGTTTTTT.

This clonotype has a count of ten or more. V is TRBV5-1 and J is TRBJ2-3; 10 bases agree with TRBD2. This CDR3 comprises 16 residues. Trimming cost V 2 bases and J 2 bases; bases outside gene matches: 5. Germline CDR1 is SGHRS and CDR2 is YFSETQ. The CDR3 DNA sequence: TGCGCCAGCAGCTTTCTTCTAGCGGGAGACACAGATACGCAGTATTTT. Translation gives CASSFLLAGDTDTQYF.

This clonotype was observed many times. The chain has TRBV4-3 and TRBJ1-4; 9 positions match TRBD1. V lost 1 base, J lost 5 bases, and 2 bases stayed unmatched. CDR1 and CDR2 from the germline V gene are LGHNA and YSLEER. The CDR3 runs to 15 residues. The DNA of the CDR3 is TGCGCCAGCAGCCAAGCCGGGACAGGGAATGAAAAACTGTTTTTT. Protein product: CASSQAGTGNEKLFF.

The table lists this clonotype with many counts. The genes are TRBV7-8 and TRBJ2-1; no clear D. V was cut by 1 base and J by 6 bases, with 7 bases left in between. This CDR3 spans 13 amino acids. In germline, CDR1 is SGHVS, CDR2 FQNEAQ. The CDR3 DNA sequence: TGTGCCAGCAGCTTAGTGCTCGGCAATGAGCAGTTCTTC. Residues: CASSLVLGNEQFF. Complete variable domain (other parts from reference TRBV7-8 and TRBJ2-1): GAGVSQSPRYKVAKRGQDVALRCDPISGHVSLFWYQQALGQGPEFLTYFQNEAQLDKSGLPSDRFFAERPEGSVSTLKIQRTQQEDSAVYLCASSLVLGNEQFFGPGTRLTVL.

This clonotype has at least ten counts. This chain uses TRBV10-3 with TRBJ2-1; TRBD2 aligns across 7 bases. The CDR3 length is 13 residues. The germline gives CDR1 ENHRY, CDR2 SYGVKD. V gave up 7 bases and J gave up 10 bases; unmatched junction bases: 10. CDR3 DNA sequence: TGTGCCATCAACGGCGGGAGCACTCAGGAGCAGTTCTTC. Residues: CAINGGSTQEQFF.

Regarding this clonotype: A read error is the likely source, as a far larger clone sits one nucleotide away. The chain recombines TRBV5-8 with TRBJ2-3; the match to TRBD2 covers 8 bases. Germline values: CDR1 SGHTS, CDR2 YDEGEE. With V trimmed by 4 bases and J by 2 bases, 9 bases remained unmatched. CDR3 length equals 16 residues. CDR3 sequence reads: CASSARRAGATDTQYF. DNA for the CDR3: TGTGCCAGCAGCGCTCGACGAGCGGGAGCCACAGATACGCAGTATTTT.

This clonotype has ten or more counts. Written as DNA, the CDR3 is TGTGCCAGCAGCTTACAGCAAGTCTCCTACAATGAGCAGTTCTTC. This gives the protein CASSLQQVSYNEQFF. J is TRBJ2-1 and V is TRBV7-6; the D is unclear. The length of the CDR3 is 15 residues. The germline gives CDR1 SGHVS, CDR2 FNYEAQ. The V end lost 2 bases, the J end lost 0 bases, and 8 bases lay between the germline ends.

This clonotype was seen at least ten times. The gene calls are TRBV28 and TRBJ2-3; 8 bases map to TRBD2. CDR1 MDHEN and CDR2 SYDVKM come from the germline V gene. V shed 2 bases and J 2 bases; nucleotides not matched to a gene: 6. This CDR3 has 16 residues. The CDR3 region is CASSLPSSGLTDTQYF. Written as DNA, the CDR3 is TGTGCCAGCAGTTTACCCTCTAGCGGGCTCACAGATACGCAGTATTTT.

This clonotype was observed a handful of times. The chain has TRBV19 and TRBJ2-2, with TRBD1 matching 9 bases. Germline V lookup: CDR1 LNHDA, CDR2 SQIVND (reference sequence). Trimming took 9 bases from V and 0 from J; bases not matched to a gene: 8. This CDR3 contains 16 residues. The CDR3 coding sequence is TGTGCCAGCCGAACTGGACAGGGGTCGAACACCGGGGAGCTGTTTTTT. It translates to CASRTGQGSNTGELFF.

The chain couples TRBV5-6 to TRBJ1-2; D is undetermined. Germline CDR1 is SGHDT and CDR2 is YYEEEE. Trimming stripped 0 bases from V and 8 bases from J, with 17 bases between. CDR3 size: 15 residues. CDR3 sequence reads: CASSLESFRAPGYTF. In nucleotides, the CDR3 is TGTGCCAGCAGCTTGGAATCCTTCCGAGCCCCGGGCTACACCTTC. Based on the CDR3 plus reference TRBV5-6 and TRBJ1-2, the full variable domain is DAGVTQSPTHLIKTRGQQVTLRCSPKSGHDTVSWYQQALGQGPQFIFQYYEEEERQRGNFPDRFSGHQFPNYSSELNVNALLLGDSALYLCASSLESFRAPGYTFGSGTRLTVV.

This clonotype was found many times. V usage is TRBV28 and J usage is TRBJ1-2; D is unclear. The V and J ends lost 6 bases and 0 bases respectively, with 20 bases between them. Germline CDR1 MDHEN, CDR2 SYDVKM. The CDR3 extends over 17 amino acids. The CDR3 loop is CASSLYTQNLANYGYTF. CDR3 DNA sequence: TGTGCCAGCAGCCTCTATACCCAGAACCTAGCTAACTATGGCTACACCTTC.

This clonotype showed up many times. V gene TRBV12-3 or TRBV12-4 combines with J gene TRBJ2-6, with TRBD1 identical over 8 bases. This CDR3 is built from 17 residues. The V and J ends lost 8 bases and 0 bases, in that order; junction bases with no gene match: 9. CDR3 sequence: CASVRDRLSSGANVLTF. The CDR3 nucleotides are TGTGCCAGCGTCCGGGACAGGTTAAGCTCTGGGGCCAACGTCCTGACTTTC.

This sequence joins TRBV28 and TRBJ1-6; D is perhaps TRBD1 (5 bases). Trimming took 7 bases from V and 3 from J, leaving 13 bases between them. Germline CDR1 and CDR2: MDHEN and SYDVKM. The CDR3 totals 15 residues. DNA for the CDR3: TGTGCCAGCACCAGGGATGCCGGCTATAATTCACCCCTCCACTTT. The encoded protein is CASTRDAGYNSPLHF.

This clonotype was counted many times. V gene TRBV5-5 combines with J gene TRBJ2-5, with 13 bases that match TRBD2. V dropped 4 bases and J dropped 4; count of bases not matched to a gene: 10. This CDR3 region has 17 residues. Germline CDR1 and CDR2: SGHKS and YYEKEE (reference sequence). CDR3 residues: CASSAGLAGSFIETQYF. For the CDR3, the DNA is TGTGCCAGCAGCGCGGGACTAGCGGGAAGTTTTATAGAGACCCAGTACTTC.